The 26 T cell receptor beta chains reported below all come from one sample, sequenced in a study of technical replicates of blood from a handful of donors. Generated by immunoSEQ multiplex PCR, the TCRdb table keeps only in-frame clones and is missing some. The sample lists about 100,000 clones, more than 85% occurring once. The sample consisted of T cells isolated from PBMCs. The origin of the receptors is a human donor in good health.

J is TRBJ1-1 and V is TRBV9, with TRBD1 matching over 8 bases. The CDR3 totals 14 residues. Germline loops: CDR1 SGDLS, CDR2 YYNGEE. V lost 3 bases and J lost 5; bases outside the gene matches: 6. CDR3 nucleotides: TGTGCCAGCAGCGAGACAGGGGCGTGGACTGAAGCTTTCTTT. It codes for CASSETGAWTEAFF.

This clone was seen just once. The chain has TRBV10-3 and TRBJ1-1; 7 bases agree with TRBD1. The CDR3 consists of 12 residues. Germline-derived CDR1 and CDR2 are ENHRY and SYGVKD. The V gene end was trimmed by 7 bases and the J gene end by 6 bases; junction bases not matched to a gene: 5. CDR3 DNA: TGTGCCATCACCGGGACAGCTGCTGAAGCTTTCTTT. This encodes CAITGTAAEAFF.

The count of this clone is one. This chain connects TRBV15 to TRBJ1-4; 7 bases line up with TRBD1. Germline V gene sequence: CDR1 LNHNV, CDR2 YYDKDF (reference sequence). The CDR3 consists of 15 residues. V was clipped by 0 bases and J by 3 bases; unmatched bases: 1. The CDR3 spells CATSRDRGANEKLFF. The CDR3 region has the DNA TGTGCCACCAGCAGAGACAGGGGGGCTAATGAAAAACTGTTTTTT.

This rearrangement joins TRBV11-3 to TRBJ2-7; TRBD2 might be the D (6 bases). The CDR3 has 13 residues. Germline V gene lookup returns CDR1 SGHNT and CDR2 YENEEA. Trimming stripped 5 bases from V and 3 bases from J, with 11 bases between. The CDR3 is CASSPGSGYEQYF. The DNA of the CDR3 is TGTGCCAGCAGCCCCGGTAGCGGCTACGAGCAGTACTTC.

The V and J genes are TRBV4-2 and TRBJ2-3, with TRBD2 matching over 11 bases. From germline, CDR1 is LGHNA and CDR2 YNFKEQ. J gave up 0 bases and V 0 bases, and 11 bases lay outside the gene matches. The CDR3 loop spans 20 amino acids. CDR3 in DNA: TGTGCCAGCAGCCAAGACGGCATGGGACTAGCGGAGGGGAGCACAGATACGCAGTATTTT. As protein: CASSQDGMGLAEGSTDTQYF.

The chain joins TRBV5-4 to TRBJ1-1; TRBD1 matches 7 bases. The V and J ends lost 5 bases and 7 bases, in that order; junction bases with no gene match: 5. CDR1 is SGHNT, CDR2 YYREEE, per germline (reference sequence). This CDR3 is 12 amino acids long. CDR3 coding DNA: TGTGCCAGCAGTCGCGGACAGGTTGAAGCTTTCTTT. It yields the protein CASSRGQVEAFF.

The V and J genes are TRBV15 and TRBJ1-1; possible D gene TRBD1, 6 bases. V was shortened by 5 bases and J by 5 bases, with 18 bases between the two germline ends. This CDR3 comprises 15 residues. Germline CDR1 reads LNHNV; CDR2 reads YYDKDF (reference sequence). CDR3 nucleotide sequence: TGTGCCACCAGCGGCGGTCTAGGGGGAAAAACTGAAGCTTTCTTT. It encodes CATSGGLGGKTEAFF.

The rearrangement uses TRBV9 and TRBJ2-7; the D gene is possibly TRBD1 (6 bases). Trimming took off 0 bases at V and 4 bases at J, with 8 bases between the two ends. The CDR3 runs to 13 residues. Germline loops: CDR1 SGDLS, CDR2 YYNGEE. In DNA form, the CDR3 reads TGTGCCAGCAGCGTAGCGGACAGTTACGAGCAGTACTTC. This codes for CASSVADSYEQYF.

The DNA for the CDR3 is TGTGCCAGCAGTCAATGGGACTACTCCTACGAGCAGTACTTC. The encoded protein is CASSQWDYSYEQYF. The chain combines TRBV6-1 with TRBJ2-7; TRBD2 agrees at 7 bases. The germline V gene encodes CDR1 MNHNS and CDR2 SASEGT. There are 14 residues in the CDR3. After removal of 5 bases from V and 0 bases from J, the junction contained 4 bases not matched to a gene.

The gene calls are TRBV27 and TRBJ2-7, with D perhaps TRBD2 (5 bases). V lost 4 bases to trimming and J lost 4 bases, with 20 bases between them. CDR3 length: 16 residues. CDR1 is MNHEY and CDR2 is SMNVEV in the germline V gene (reference sequence). The CDR3 DNA is TGTGCCAGCAGTTGGTCGTTTGGGGAGAATCTGTACGAGCAGTACTTC. Translated: CASSWSFGENLYEQYF.

The rearrangement joins TRBV28 to TRBJ1-2; 8 nucleotides agree with TRBD1. With 6 bases clipped from V and 9 bases from J, the junction kept 6 bases outside the gene matches. The CDR3 runs to 12 residues. Germline CDR1 is MDHEN and CDR2 is SYDVKM. CDR3 loop: CASRQDRASYTF. For the CDR3, the DNA is TGTGCCAGCAGACAGGACAGGGCGAGCTACACCTTC.

V is TRBV19 and J is TRBJ2-5, with 10 bases fitting TRBD1. The CDR3 length is 13 residues. V was clipped by 6 bases and J by 5 bases; unmatched bases: 3. CDR1 and CDR2 (germline): LNHDA, SQIVND (reference sequence). The CDR3 loop is CASRGQGKETQYF. DNA of the CDR3: TGTGCCAGTAGGGGACAGGGGAAGGAGACCCAGTACTTC.

Here the CDR3 reads CASSSPGQGLNTEAFF. In DNA form, the CDR3 reads TGTGCCAGCAGCTCTCCGGGACAGGGTTTGAACACTGAAGCTTTCTTT. This chain joins TRBV11-3 and TRBJ1-1, with 9 bases aligning to TRBD1. The CDR3 sequence is 16 residues long. Germline CDR1 SGHNT, CDR2 YENEEA. Trimming took 4 bases from V and 0 from J; bases not matched to a gene: 6.

The chain is built from TRBV7-9 and TRBJ2-1; D is possibly TRBD1 (7 bases). Trimming cost V 6 bases and J 0 bases, with 15 bases left between them. Germline CDR1 is SEHNR and CDR2 is FQNEAQ (reference sequence). The CDR3 contains 16 residues. This CDR3 reads CASSRAGGSSYNEQFF. CDR3 in DNA: TGTGCCAGCAGTCGAGCAGGGGGGAGCTCCTACAATGAGCAGTTCTTC.

This clone appeared a single time. CDR3 in DNA: TGTGCCAGCACCCCGGATCTAGCGGGAGGCATGGCTGAGCAGTTCTTC. This translates into CASTPDLAGGMAEQFF. The chain employs TRBV11-2 and TRBJ2-1; 11 bases agree with TRBD2. The CDR3 sequence is 16 residues long. J gave up 9 bases and V 7 bases, and 14 bases lay outside the gene matches. The V gene's germline CDR1 is SGHAT and CDR2 FQNNGV.

The DNA for the CDR3 is TGTGCCAGCAGCTTAGAGGCCAAAAACATTCAGTACTTC. Translating gives CASSLEAKNIQYF. The chain links TRBV6-5 to TRBJ2-4; D not certain. Germline values: CDR1 MNHEY, CDR2 SVGAGI. With 6 bases removed from V and 1 base from J, the gap between germline ends came to 7 bases. CDR3 length equals 13 residues.

This chain links TRBV4-1 with TRBJ2-3, with 7 nucleotides matching TRBD1. Losses at the gene ends were 4 bases for V and 3 bases for J; bases not matched to a gene: 7. This CDR3 has 15 amino acids. Germline CDR1 MGHRA, CDR2 YSYEKL. The chain's CDR3 is CASSLLGQTTDTQYF. DNA for the CDR3: TGCGCCAGCAGCCTACTGGGACAGACAACAGATACGCAGTATTTT.

In DNA, the CDR3 is TGTGCCAGCAGGCCAGGGACTAGCGGCTACTACGAGCAGTACTTC. This sequence encodes CASRPGTSGYYEQYF. The chain is built from TRBV28 and TRBJ2-7; 11 bases map to TRBD2. Germline V lookup: CDR1 MDHEN, CDR2 SYDVKM. This CDR3 is 15 amino acids long. V lost 6 bases, J lost 3 bases, and 7 bases stayed unmatched.

The genes are TRBV14 and TRBJ2-3, with TRBD2 matching over 16 bases. Germline assignment: CDR1 SGHDN and CDR2 FVKESK. Trimming took 5 bases from V and 1 from J; bases not matched to a gene: 3. The CDR3 length is 17 residues. The CDR3 is CASSVGLAGGGTDTQYF. The CDR3 DNA is TGTGCCAGCAGCGTGGGACTAGCGGGAGGGGGCACAGATACGCAGTATTTT.

Written as DNA, the CDR3 is TGTGCCAGTAAATCGCAGGAGGGATACGAGCAGTACTTC. Its translation is CASKSQEGYEQYF. The chain has TRBV19 and TRBJ2-7; perhaps TRBD2 as D (6 bases). This CDR3 comprises 13 residues. Germline CDR1 is LNHDA and CDR2 is SQIVND (reference sequence). Trimming removed 7 bases at V and 4 bases at J, with 14 bases between.

The rearrangement uses TRBV5-1 and TRBJ2-1; a weak D match, TRBD1 (5 bases). V was clipped by 1 base and J by 5 bases, with 10 bases between them. CDR1 is SGHRS and CDR2 is YFSETQ in the germline V gene. The CDR3 loop spans 14 amino acids. The CDR3 protein is CASSLSGPHNEQFF. DNA of the CDR3: TGCGCCAGCAGCTTGTCAGGGCCTCACAATGAGCAGTTCTTC.

The V gene is TRBV4-1, the J gene TRBJ1-1, with D unclear. Deletions cut 4 bases from V and 1 base from J, with 10 bases between. The CDR3 length is 14 residues. CDR1 and CDR2 (germline): MGHRA, YSYEKL. The CDR3 sequence is CASSLYRRNTEAFF. In nucleotides, the CDR3 is TGCGCCAGCAGCCTTTACCGCAGGAACACTGAAGCTTTCTTT.

The genes are TRBV19 and TRBJ1-1; a possible D gene is TRBD1 (5 bases). Trimming pared 3 bases from V and 3 bases from J, leaving 14 bases between. Germline V gives CDR1 LNHDA, CDR2 SQIVND (reference sequence). The CDR3 runs 15 residues. The CDR3 spells CASSIFSGGDTEAFF. The CDR3 DNA reads TGTGCCAGTAGTATTTTTTCGGGGGGGGACACTGAAGCTTTCTTT.

The chain is built from TRBV29-1 and TRBJ2-1; 11 bases match TRBD2. V was clipped by 4 bases and J by 8 bases; unmatched bases: 4. Germline values: CDR1 SQVTM, CDR2 ANQGSEA. The length of the CDR3 is 13 residues. The CDR3 bases are TGCAGCGTTGCACTAGCGGGAGTATATGAGCAGTTCTTC. This codes for CSVALAGVYEQFF.

This chain uses TRBV11-3 with TRBJ1-2; 7 nucleotides line up with TRBD1. The germline gives CDR1 SGHNT, CDR2 YENEEA. Unmatched junction bases numbered 4, after V lost 5 bases and J lost 7 bases. CDR3 length equals 12 residues. CDR3 bases: TGTGCCAGCAGCCAAGGGACAGCTGGCTACACCTTC. It encodes CASSQGTAGYTF.

The chain links TRBV15 to TRBJ2-1; 14 nucleotides align to TRBD2. J gave up 4 bases and V 1 base, and 12 bases lay outside the gene matches. The CDR3 runs to 20 residues. The V gene's germline CDR1 is LNHNV and CDR2 YYDKDF (reference sequence). The CDR3 region has the DNA TGTGCCACCAGCAGAGGCGTACTCGGACTAGCGGGAGGAAATTACAATGAGCAGTTCTTC. This sequence encodes CATSRGVLGLAGGNYNEQFF.